This record looks at one T cell receptor beta chain sequence and its context. The target antigen is unknown. The CDR3 spans 16 residues. Germline V gives CDR1 MDHEN, CDR2 SYDVKM. The V gene lost 2 bases and the J gene lost 7 bases, with 18 bases spanning the gap. The record originates from a study of vaccination and CD4 T cells after COVID-19. The assay that was used to sequence DNA from cultured CD4+ T cells was the Oncomine TCR Beta short-read assay. The genomic DNA was obtained from cultured CD4+ T cells by extraction with the QIAamp micro DNA kit. TCRdb itself ran the PCR reads through MiXCR, one entry per CDR3 protein. Of under 7,500 distinct CDR3 sequences in the sample, around half were seen once. Stated treatment: roughly 10-day PBMC culture with coronavirus spike peptide pools or control peptides (ViraFEST assay). During the years 2011-2018, before the COVID-19 pandemic, the unexposed donor's CD4+ T cells were collected. Peptide-pool expansion of antigen-specific T cells preceded TCR sequencing in ViraFEST.

The sequenced material came from CD4+ T cells from blood, cultured in vitro. This sequence joins TRBV28 and TRBJ1-5; D is unresolved. The source of this sequence is a human donor in good health. CDR3 protein: CASSLNPRPGSQPQHF. As DNA, the CDR3 is TGTGCCAGCAGTTTAAATCCCCGCCCGGGGTCACAGCCCCAGCATTTT. Drawing the rest from reference TRBV28 and TRBJ1-5, the complete variable domain is DVKVTQSSRYLVKRTGEKVFLECVQDMDHENMFWYRQDPGLGLRLIYFSYDVKMKEKGDIPEGYSVSREKKERFSLILESASTNQTSMYLCASSLNPRPGSQPQHFGDGTRLSIL.